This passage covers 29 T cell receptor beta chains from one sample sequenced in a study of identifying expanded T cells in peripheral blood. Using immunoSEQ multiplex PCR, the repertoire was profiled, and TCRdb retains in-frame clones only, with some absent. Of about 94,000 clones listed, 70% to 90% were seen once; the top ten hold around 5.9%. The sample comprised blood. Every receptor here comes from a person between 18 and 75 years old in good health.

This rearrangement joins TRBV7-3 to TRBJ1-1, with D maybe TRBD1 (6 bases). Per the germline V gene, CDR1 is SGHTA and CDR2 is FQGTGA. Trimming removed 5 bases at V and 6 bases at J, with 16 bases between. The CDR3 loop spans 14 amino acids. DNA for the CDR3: TGTGCCAGCAGCCCATTCCCGGGGGGCCCTGAAGCTTTCTTT. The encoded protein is CASSPFPGGPEAFF.

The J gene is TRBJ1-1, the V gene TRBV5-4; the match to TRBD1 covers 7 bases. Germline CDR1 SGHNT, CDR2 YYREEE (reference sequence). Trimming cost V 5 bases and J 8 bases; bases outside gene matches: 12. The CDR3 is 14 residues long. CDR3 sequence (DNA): TGTGCCAGCAGATGGGGGGACAGCCCCGGGGAAGCTTTCTTT. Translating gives CASRWGDSPGEAFF.

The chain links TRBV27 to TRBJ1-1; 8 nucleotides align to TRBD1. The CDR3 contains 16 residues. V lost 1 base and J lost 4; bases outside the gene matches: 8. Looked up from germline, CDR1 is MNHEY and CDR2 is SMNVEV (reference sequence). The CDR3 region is CASSLFGHRGTTEAFF. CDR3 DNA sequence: TGTGCCAGCAGTTTATTCGGGCACAGGGGGACCACTGAAGCTTTCTTT.

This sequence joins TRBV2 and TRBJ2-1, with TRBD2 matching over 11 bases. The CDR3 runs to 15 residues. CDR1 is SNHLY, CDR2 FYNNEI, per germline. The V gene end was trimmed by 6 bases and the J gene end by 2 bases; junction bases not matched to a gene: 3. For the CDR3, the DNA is TGTGCCAGCAGAATACTAGCGGGAGCCTACAATGAGCAGTTCTTC. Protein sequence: CASRILAGAYNEQFF.

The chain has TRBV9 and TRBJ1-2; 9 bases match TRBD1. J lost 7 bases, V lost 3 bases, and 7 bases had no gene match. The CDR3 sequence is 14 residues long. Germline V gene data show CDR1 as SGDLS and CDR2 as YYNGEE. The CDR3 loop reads CASSGLGQGGGYTF. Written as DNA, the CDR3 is TGTGCCAGCAGCGGTTTGGGACAGGGAGGTGGCTACACCTTC.

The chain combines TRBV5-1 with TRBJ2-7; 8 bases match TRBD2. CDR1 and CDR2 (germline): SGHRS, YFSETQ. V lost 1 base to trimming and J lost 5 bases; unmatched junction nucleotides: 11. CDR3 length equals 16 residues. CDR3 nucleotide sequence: TGCGCCAGCAGCTTGATTGGCGGGGGGTTCCGCGACGAGCAGTACTTC. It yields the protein CASSLIGGGFRDEQYF. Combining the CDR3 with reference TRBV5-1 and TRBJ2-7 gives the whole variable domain KAGVTQTPRYLIKTRGQQVTLSCSPISGHRSVSWYQQTPGQGLQFLFEYFSETQRNKGNFPGRFSGRQFSNSRSEMNVSTLELGDSALYLCASSLIGGGFRDEQYFGPGTRLTVT.

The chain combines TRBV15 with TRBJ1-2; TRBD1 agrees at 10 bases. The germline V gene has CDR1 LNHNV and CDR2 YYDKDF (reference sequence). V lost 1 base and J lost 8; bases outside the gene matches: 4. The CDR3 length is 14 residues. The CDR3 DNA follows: TGTGCCACCAGCAGAGGTGACAGGGGGCTGGGCTACACCTTC. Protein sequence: CATSRGDRGLGYTF.

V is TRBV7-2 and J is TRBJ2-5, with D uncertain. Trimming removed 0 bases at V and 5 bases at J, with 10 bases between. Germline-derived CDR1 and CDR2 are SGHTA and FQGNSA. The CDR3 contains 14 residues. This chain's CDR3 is CASSLANWRETQYF. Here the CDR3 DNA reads TGTGCCAGCAGCTTAGCGAACTGGCGGGAGACCCAGTACTTC.

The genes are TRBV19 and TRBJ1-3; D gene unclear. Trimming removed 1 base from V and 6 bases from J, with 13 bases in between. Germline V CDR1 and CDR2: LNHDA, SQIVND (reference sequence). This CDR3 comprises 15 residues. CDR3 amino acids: CASSIGWNPVNTIYF. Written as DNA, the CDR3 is TGTGCCAGTAGTATAGGGTGGAACCCGGTAAACACCATATATTTT.

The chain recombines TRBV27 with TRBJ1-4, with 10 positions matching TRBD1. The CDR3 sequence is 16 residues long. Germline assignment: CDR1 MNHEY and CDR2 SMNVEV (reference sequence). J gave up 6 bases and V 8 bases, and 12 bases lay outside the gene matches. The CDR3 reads CASSRFLGQGYEKLFF. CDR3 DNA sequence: TGTGCCAGCTCTCGATTTTTGGGACAGGGGTATGAAAAACTGTTTTTT.

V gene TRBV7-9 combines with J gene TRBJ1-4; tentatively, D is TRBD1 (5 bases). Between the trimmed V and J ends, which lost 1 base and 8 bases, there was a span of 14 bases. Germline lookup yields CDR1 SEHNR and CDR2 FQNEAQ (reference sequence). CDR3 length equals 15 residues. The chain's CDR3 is CASSLGSGSGEKLFF. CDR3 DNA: TGTGCCAGCAGCTTAGGATCAGGGTCGGGAGAAAAACTGTTTTTT.

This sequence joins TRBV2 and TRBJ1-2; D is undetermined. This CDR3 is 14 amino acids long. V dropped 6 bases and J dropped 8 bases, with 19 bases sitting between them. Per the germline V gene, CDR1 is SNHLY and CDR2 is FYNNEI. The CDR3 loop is CASRSRPLWGGYTF. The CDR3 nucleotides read TGTGCCAGCAGGTCGCGGCCCCTCTGGGGAGGCTACACCTTC.

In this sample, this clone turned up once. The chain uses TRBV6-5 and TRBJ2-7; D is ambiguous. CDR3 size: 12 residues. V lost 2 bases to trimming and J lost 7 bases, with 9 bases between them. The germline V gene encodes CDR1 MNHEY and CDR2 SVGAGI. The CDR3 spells CASSYPSGEQYF. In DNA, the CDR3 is TGTGCCAGCAGTTACCCGTCCGGGGAGCAGTACTTC.

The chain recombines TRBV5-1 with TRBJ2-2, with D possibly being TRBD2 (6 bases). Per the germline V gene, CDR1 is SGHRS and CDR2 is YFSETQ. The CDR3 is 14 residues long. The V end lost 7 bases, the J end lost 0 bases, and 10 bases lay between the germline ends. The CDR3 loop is CASRAGPNTGELFF. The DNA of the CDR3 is TGCGCCAGCCGGGCGGGACCGAACACCGGGGAGCTGTTTTTT.

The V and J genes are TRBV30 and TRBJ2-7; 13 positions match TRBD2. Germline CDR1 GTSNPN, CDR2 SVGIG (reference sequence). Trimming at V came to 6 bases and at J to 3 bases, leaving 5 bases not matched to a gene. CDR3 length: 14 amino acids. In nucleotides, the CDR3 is TGTGCCTGCTCCGGGACTAGCGGGATCTACGAGCAGTACTTC. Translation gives CACSGTSGIYEQYF.

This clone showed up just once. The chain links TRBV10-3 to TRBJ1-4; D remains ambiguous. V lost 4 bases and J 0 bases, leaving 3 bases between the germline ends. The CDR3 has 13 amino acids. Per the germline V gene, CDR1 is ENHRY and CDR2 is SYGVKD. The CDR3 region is CAISGTTNEKLFF. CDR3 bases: TGTGCCATCAGTGGTACAACTAATGAAAAACTGTTTTTT.

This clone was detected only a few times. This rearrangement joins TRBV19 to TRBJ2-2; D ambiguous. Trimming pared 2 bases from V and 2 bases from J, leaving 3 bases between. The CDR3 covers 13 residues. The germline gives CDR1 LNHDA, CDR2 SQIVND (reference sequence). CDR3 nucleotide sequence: TGTGCCAGTAGTATACCCAACACCGGGGAGCTGTTTTTT. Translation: CASSIPNTGELFF.

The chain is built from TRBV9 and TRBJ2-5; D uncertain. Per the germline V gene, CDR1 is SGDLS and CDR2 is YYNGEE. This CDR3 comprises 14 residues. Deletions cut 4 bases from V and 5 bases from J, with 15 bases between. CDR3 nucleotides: TGTGCCAGCAGCCCAAATCCCGATTGGGAGACCCAGTACTTC. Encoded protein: CASSPNPDWETQYF.

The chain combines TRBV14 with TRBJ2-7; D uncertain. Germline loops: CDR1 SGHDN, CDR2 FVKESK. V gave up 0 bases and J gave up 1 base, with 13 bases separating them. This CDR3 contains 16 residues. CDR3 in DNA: TGTGCCAGCAGCCAAGATCTAACAGTCTATTCCTACGAGCAGTACTTC. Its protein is CASSQDLTVYSYEQYF.

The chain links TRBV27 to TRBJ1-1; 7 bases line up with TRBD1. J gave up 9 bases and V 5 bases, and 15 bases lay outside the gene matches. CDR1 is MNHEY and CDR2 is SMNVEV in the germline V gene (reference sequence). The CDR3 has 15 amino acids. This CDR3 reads CASSPSPAGGEQAFF. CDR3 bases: TGTGCCAGCAGTCCATCCCCTGCAGGGGGTGAGCAAGCTTTCTTT.

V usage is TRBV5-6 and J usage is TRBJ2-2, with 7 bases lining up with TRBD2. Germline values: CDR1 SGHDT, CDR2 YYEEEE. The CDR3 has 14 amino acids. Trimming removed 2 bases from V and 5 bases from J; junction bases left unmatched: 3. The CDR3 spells CASSFGRGTGELFF. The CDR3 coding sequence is TGTGCCAGCAGCTTCGGGCGGGGGACCGGGGAGCTGTTTTTT.

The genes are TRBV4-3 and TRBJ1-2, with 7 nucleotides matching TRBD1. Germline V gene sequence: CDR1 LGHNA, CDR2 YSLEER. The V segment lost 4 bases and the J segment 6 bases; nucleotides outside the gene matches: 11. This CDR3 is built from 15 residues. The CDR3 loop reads CASSPWVGGMDGYTF. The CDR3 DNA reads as TGCGCCAGCAGCCCTTGGGTAGGGGGCATGGATGGCTACACCTTC.

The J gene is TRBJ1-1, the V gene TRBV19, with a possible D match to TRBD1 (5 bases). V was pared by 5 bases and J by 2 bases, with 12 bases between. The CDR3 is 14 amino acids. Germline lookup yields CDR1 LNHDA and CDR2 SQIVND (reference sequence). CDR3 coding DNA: TGTGCCAGTAGTTGGGGCAAATTAAACACTGAAGCTTTCTTT. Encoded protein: CASSWGKLNTEAFF.

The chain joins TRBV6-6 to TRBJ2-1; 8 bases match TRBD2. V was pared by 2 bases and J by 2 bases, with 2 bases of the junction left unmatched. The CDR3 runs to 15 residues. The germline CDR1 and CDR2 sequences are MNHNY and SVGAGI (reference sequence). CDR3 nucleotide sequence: TGTGCCAGCAGTTACGCGGGGGGCCCCTACAATGAGCAGTTCTTC. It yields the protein CASSYAGGPYNEQFF.

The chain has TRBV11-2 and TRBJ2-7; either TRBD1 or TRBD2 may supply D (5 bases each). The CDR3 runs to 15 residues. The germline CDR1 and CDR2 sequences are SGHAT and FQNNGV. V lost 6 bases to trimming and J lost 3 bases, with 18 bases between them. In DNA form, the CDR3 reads TGTGCCAGCAGTTTGGGCAGAGGGGCGATCTACGAGCAGTACTTC. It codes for CASSLGRGAIYEQYF.

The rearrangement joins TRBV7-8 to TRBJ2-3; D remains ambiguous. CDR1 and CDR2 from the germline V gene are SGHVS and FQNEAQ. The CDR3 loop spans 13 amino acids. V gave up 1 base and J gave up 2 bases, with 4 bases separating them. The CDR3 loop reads CASSLGLTDTQYF. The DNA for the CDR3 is TGTGCCAGCAGCTTAGGTCTCACAGATACGCAGTATTTT.

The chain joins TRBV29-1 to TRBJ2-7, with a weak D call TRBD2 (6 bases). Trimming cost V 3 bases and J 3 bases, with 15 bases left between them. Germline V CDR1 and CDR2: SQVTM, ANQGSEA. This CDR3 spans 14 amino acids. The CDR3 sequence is CSVELGSGYYEQYF. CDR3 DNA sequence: TGCAGCGTTGAGCTGGGTAGCGGTTACTACGAGCAGTACTTC.

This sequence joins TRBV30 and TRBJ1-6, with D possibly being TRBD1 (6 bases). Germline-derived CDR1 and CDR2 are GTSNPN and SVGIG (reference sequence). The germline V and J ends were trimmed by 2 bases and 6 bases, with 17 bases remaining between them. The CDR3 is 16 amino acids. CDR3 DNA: TGTGCCTGGAGTCAAGCTTGGTCGGGGGCTAATTCACCCCTCCACTTT. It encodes CAWSQAWSGANSPLHF.

CDR3 in amino acids: CASSLEAGGPYEQYF. In DNA, the CDR3 is TGTGCCAGCAGCCTGGAAGCGGGAGGGCCCTACGAGCAGTACTTC. The gene calls are TRBV11-1 and TRBJ2-7; 10 nucleotides match TRBD2. The J segment lost 2 bases and the V segment lost 5 bases, leaving 6 bases of the junction unmatched. From germline, CDR1 is SGHAT and CDR2 FQDESV (reference sequence). There are 15 residues in the CDR3.